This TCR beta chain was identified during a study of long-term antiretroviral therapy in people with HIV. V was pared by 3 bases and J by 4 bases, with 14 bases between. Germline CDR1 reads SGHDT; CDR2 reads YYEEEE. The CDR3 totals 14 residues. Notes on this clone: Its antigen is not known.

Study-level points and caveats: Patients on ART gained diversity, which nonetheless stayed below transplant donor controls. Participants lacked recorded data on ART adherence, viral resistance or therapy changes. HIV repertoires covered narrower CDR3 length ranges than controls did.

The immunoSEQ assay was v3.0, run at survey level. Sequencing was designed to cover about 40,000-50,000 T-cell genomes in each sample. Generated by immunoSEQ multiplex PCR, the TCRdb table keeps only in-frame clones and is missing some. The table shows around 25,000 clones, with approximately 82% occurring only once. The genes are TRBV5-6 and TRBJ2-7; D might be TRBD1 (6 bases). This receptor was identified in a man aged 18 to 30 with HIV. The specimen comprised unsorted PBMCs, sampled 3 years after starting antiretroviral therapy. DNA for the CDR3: TGTGCCAGCAGCTGGCGGATAGGGGGATACGAGCAGTACGTC. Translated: CASSWRIGGYEQYV.